This T cell receptor beta chain is from a study of shared clonotypes between healthy human individuals. Study outcomes and limitations: Specimens sampled were limited to blood, with tissue repertoires likely differing.

TCRdb's copy holds only in-frame clones and misses some; the assay was immunoSEQ multiplex PCR. The table shows fewer than 550,000 clones, with about three quarters occurring only once. Recent vaccinations or acute infections were absent in the healthy HIV-negative adult donors. In regard to this clone: The antigen is not known.

There are 16 residues in the CDR3. The V gene lost 0 bases and the J gene lost 5 bases, with 11 bases spanning the gap. Germline CDR1 and CDR2: MGHRA and YSYEKL. The chain has TRBV4-1 and TRBJ1-6; no definite D call. The material sequenced was PBMCs. This clonotype was sampled from a woman aged 40 to 55 in good health. Some clones in this sample may be carry-over from other donors' samples. The CDR3, as DNA: TGCGCCAGCAGCCAAGACGAGACAAAAGATAATTCACCCCTCCACTTT. Amino acid sequence: CASSQDETKDNSPLHF.